The entry below gives a single TCR beta chain sequence along with its context. Its antigen is unidentified. The record originates from a study of response to subunit inactivated influenza vaccine. Study outcomes and limitations: The study's authors posited that every seasonal influenza vaccination enlists few new T cells.

TCRdb re-called the RT-PCR reads through MiXCR, storing one row per CDR3 protein. The profile covers approximately 480,000 distinct CDR3 sequences, with approximately 9.9% appearing a single time and 9.5% to 15% taken by the ten largest. Sequencing was performed on PBMCs from blood, taken roughly 6 weeks after vaccination. The receptor was isolated from a man aged 50-60 years who received an inactivated influenza vaccine.

The CDR3 DNA is TGTGCCAGCCTTAAGAGTGGCCAGGGACGGACCCAGTACTTC. This gives the protein CASLKSGQGRTQYF. This chain uses TRBV7-9 with TRBJ2-5; D tentatively fits TRBD1 or TRBD2 (5 bases each). The V gene lost 8 bases and the J gene lost 7 bases, with 20 bases spanning the gap. Germline loops: CDR1 SEHNR, CDR2 FQNEAQ (reference sequence). The CDR3 spans 14 residues.